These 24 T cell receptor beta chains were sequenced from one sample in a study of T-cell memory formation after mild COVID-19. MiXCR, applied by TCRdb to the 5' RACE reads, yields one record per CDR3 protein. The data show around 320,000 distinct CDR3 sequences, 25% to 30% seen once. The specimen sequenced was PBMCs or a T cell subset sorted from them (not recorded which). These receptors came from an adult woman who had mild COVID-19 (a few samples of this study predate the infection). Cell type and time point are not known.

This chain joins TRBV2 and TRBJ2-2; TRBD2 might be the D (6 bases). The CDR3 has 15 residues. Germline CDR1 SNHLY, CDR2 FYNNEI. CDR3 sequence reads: CGSHSREWNTGELFF. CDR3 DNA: TGTGGGTCCCACAGTCGGGAGTGGAACACCGGGGAGCTGTTTTTT.

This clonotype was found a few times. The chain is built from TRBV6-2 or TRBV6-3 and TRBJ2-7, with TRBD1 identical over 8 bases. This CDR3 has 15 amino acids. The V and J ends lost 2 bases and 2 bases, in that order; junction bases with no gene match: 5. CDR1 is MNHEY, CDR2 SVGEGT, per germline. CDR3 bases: TGTGCCAGCAGTTACATCGGGACAGGAGCCTACGAGCAGTACTTC. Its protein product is CASSYIGTGAYEQYF.

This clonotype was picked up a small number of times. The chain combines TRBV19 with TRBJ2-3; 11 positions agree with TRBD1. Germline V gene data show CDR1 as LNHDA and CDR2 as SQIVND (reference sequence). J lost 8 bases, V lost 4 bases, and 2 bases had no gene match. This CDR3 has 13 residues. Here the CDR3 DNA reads TGTGCCAGTAGTAAGGGGACAGGGGGTACGCAGTATTTT. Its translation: CASSKGTGGTQYF.

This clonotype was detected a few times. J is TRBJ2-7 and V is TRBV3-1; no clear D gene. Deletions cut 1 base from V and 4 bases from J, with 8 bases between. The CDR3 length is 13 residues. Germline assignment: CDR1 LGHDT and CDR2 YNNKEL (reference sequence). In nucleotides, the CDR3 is TGTGCCAGCAGCCAAGTCGACGGGTACGAGCAGTACTTC. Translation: CASSQVDGYEQYF.

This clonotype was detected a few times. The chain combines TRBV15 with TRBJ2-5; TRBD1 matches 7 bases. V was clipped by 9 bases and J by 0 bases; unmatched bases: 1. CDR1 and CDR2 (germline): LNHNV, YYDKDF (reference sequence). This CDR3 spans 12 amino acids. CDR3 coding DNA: TGTGCCACTCAGGGGGACCAAGAGACCCAGTACTTC. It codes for CATQGDQETQYF.

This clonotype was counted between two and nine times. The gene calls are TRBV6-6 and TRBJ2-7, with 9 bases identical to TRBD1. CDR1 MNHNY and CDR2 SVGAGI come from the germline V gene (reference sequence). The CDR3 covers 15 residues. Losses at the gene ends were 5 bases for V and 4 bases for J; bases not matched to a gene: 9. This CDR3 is CASSNPEDRGYEQYF. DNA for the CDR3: TGTGCCAGCAGTAACCCAGAAGACAGGGGGTACGAGCAGTACTTC.

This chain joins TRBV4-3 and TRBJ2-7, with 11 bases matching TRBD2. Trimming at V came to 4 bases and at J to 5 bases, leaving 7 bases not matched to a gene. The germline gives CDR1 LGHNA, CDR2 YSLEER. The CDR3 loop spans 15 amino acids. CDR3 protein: CASSRVAGGPDEQYF. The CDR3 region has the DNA TGCGCCAGCAGCCGTGTAGCGGGAGGGCCGGACGAGCAGTACTTC.

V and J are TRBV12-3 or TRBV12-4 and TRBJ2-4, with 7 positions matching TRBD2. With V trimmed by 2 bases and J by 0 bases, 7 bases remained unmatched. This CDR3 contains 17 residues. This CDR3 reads CASSLRASGLAKNIQYF. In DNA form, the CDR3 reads TGTGCCAGCAGTTTAAGGGCTAGCGGTCTAGCCAAAAACATTCAGTACTTC.

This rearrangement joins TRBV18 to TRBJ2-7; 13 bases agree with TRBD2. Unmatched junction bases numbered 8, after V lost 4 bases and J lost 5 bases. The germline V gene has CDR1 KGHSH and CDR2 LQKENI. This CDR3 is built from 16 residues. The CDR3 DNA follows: TGTGCCAGCTCACTCCTTGGACTAGCGGGAGAAAACGAGCAGTACTTC. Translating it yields CASSLLGLAGENEQYF. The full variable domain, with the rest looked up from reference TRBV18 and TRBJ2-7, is NAGVMQNPRHLVRRRGQEARLRCSPMKGHSHVYWYRQLPEEGLKFMVYLQKENIIDESGMPKERFSAEFPKEGPSILRIQQVVRGDSAAYFCASSLLGLAGENEQYFGPGTRLTVT.

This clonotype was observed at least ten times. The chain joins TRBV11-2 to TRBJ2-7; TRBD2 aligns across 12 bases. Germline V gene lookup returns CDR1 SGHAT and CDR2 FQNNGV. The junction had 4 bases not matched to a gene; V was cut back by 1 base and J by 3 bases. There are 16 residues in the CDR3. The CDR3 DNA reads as TGTGCCAGCAGCTTAGTGACTAGCGGGAGTGTCTACGAGCAGTACTTC. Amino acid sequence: CASSLVTSGSVYEQYF.

The CDR3 loop reads CASSADIGTEAFF. The CDR3 bases are TGCGCCAGCAGCGCGGACATTGGCACTGAAGCTTTCTTT. The chain combines TRBV5-1 with TRBJ1-1; the D gene is possibly TRBD1 (5 bases). The V end was cut by 4 bases, the J end by 4 bases, with 11 bases between. CDR1 and CDR2 (germline): SGHRS, YFSETQ. The CDR3 sequence is 13 residues long.

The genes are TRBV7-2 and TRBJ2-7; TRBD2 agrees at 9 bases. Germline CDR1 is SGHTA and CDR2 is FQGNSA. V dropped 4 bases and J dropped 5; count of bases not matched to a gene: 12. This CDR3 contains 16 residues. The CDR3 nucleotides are TGTGCCAGCAGCTCTAGGGCTAGCGGGATAGGAAACGAGCAGTACTTC. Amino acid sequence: CASSSRASGIGNEQYF.

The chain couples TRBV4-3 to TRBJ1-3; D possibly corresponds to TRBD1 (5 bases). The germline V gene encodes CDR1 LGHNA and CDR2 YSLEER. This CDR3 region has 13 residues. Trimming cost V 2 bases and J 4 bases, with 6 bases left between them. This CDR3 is CASSQYRGNTIYF. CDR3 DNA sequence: TGCGCCAGCAGCCAATACAGGGGAAACACCATATATTTT.

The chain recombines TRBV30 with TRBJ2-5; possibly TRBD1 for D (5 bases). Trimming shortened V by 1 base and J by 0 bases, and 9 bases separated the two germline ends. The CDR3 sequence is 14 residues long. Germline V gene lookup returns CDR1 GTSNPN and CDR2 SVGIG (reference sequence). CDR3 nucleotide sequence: TGTGCCTGGAGTGGGGGCGGAAACCAAGAGACCCAGTACTTC. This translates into CAWSGGGNQETQYF. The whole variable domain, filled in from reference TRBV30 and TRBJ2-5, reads SQTIHQWPATLVQPVGSPLSLECTVEGTSNPNLYWYRQAAGRGLQLLFYSVGIGQISSEVPQNLSASRPQDRQFILSSKKLLLSDSGFYLCAWSGGGNQETQYFGPGTRLLVL.

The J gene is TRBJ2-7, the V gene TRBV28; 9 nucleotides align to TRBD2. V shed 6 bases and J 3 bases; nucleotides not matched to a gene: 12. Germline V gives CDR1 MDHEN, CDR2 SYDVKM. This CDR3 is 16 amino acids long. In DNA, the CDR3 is TGTGCCAGCAGCCTCAACGGCGGGAGGGCCGGCTACGAGCAGTACTTC. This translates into CASSLNGGRAGYEQYF.

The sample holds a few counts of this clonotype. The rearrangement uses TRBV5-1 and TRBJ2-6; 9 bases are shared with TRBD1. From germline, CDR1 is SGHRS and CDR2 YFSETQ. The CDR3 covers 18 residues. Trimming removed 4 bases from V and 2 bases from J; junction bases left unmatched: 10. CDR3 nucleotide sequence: TGCGCCAGCAGCCCCTATACAGGGGGCATAGCTGGGGCCAACGTCCTGACTTTC. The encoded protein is CASSPYTGGIAGANVLTF.

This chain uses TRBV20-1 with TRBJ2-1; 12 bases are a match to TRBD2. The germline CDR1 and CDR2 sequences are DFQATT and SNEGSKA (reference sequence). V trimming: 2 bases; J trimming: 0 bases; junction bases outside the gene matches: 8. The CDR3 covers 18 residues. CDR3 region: CSARYGTSGRNSYNEQFF. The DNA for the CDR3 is TGCAGTGCTAGATACGGGACTAGCGGGCGTAACTCCTACAATGAGCAGTTCTTC.

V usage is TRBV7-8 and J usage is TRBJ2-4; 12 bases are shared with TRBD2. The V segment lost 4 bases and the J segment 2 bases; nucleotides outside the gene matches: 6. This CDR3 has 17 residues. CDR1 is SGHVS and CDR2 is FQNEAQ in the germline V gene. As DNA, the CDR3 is TGTGCCAGCAGCTCTAGCGGGGGGGCGGTATCCAAAAACATTCAGTACTTC. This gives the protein CASSSSGGAVSKNIQYF. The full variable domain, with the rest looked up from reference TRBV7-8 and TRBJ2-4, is GAGVSQSPRYKVAKRGQDVALRCDPISGHVSLFWYQQALGQGPEFLTYFQNEAQLDKSGLPSDRFFAERPEGSVSTLKIQRTQQEDSAVYLCASSSSGGAVSKNIQYFGAGTRLSVL.

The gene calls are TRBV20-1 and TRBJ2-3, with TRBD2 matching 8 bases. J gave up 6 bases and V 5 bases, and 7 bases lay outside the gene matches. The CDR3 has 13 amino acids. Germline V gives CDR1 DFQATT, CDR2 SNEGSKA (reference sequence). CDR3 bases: TGCAGTGCTGGGCGGCGGGGGGCCGATACGCAGTATTTT. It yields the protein CSAGRRGADTQYF.

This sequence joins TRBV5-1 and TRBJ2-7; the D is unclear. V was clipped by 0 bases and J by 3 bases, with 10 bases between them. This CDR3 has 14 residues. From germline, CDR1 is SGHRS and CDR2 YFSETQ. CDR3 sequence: CASSLVGQFYEQYF. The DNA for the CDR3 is TGCGCCAGCAGCTTGGTAGGGCAGTTCTACGAGCAGTACTTC.

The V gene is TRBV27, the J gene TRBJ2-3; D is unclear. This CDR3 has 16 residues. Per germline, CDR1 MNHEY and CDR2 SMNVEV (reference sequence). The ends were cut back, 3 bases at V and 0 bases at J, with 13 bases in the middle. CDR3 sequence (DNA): TGTGCCAGCAGTTTCTCAACGTATTTCAGCACAGATACGCAGTATTTT. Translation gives CASSFSTYFSTDTQYF.

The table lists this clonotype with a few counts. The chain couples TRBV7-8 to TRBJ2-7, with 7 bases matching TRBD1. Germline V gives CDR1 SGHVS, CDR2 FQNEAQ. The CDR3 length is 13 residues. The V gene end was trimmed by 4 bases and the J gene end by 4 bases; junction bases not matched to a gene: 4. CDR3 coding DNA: TGTGCCAGCAGCTGGACGACAGGGTACGAGCAGTACTTC. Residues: CASSWTTGYEQYF.

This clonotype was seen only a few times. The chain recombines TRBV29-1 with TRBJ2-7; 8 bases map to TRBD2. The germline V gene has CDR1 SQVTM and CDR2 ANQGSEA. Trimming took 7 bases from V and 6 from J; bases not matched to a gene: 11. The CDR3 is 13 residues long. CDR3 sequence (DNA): TGCAGCGCCAAAGCGGGAGCGTCGGTCGAGCAGTACTTC. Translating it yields CSAKAGASVEQYF.

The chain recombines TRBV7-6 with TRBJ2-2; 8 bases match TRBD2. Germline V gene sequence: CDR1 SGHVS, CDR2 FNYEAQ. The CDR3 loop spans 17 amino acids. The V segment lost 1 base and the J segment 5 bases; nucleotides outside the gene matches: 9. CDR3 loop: CASSLGVGGARTGELFF. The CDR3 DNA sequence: TGTGCCAGCAGCTTAGGCGTCGGGGGGGCGCGTACCGGGGAGCTGTTTTTT.